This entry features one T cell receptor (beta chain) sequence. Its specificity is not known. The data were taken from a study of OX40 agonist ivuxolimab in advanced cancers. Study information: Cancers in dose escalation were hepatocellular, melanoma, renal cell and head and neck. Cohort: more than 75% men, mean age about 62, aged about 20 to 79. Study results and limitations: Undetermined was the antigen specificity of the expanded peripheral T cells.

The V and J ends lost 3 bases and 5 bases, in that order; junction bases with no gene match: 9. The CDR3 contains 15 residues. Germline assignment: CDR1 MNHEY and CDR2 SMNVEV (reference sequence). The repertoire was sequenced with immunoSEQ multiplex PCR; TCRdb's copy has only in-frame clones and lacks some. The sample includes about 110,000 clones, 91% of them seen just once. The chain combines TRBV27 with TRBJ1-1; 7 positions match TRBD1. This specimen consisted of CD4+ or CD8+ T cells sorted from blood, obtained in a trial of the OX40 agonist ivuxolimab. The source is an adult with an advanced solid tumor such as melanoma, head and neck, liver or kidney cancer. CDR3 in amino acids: CASSFLSQGGTEAFF. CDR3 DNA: TGTGCCAGCAGTTTCCTATCGCAGGGGGGTACTGAAGCTTTCTTT.